One and the same sample provided the 10 T cell receptor beta chains below, sequenced in a study of T cells in Graves' hyperthyroidism and ophthalmopathy. Researchers took RNA transcripts and amplified the TCR beta CDR3 regions from them. RT-PCR in the first round (using the HTBI primer set) targeted the TCR CDR3. TCRdb called the multiplex PCR reads again in MiXCR, with one record for every CDR3 protein. The profile shows 350,000 to 400,000 distinct CDR3 sequences, about a fifth of them singletons. The sample taken for sequencing was blood. The receptors originated from a man between 18 and 29 years old with Graves' ophthalmopathy.

This clonotype appeared many times. This rearrangement joins TRBV3-1 to TRBJ1-3, with TRBD1 matching 8 bases. CDR1 is LGHDT, CDR2 YNNKEL, per germline (reference sequence). V was pared by 1 base and J by 6 bases, with 8 bases of the junction left unmatched. The CDR3 runs to 16 residues. The CDR3 nucleotides read TGTGCCAGCAGCCAAGCCCGACAGGGGTGGATAAACACCATATATTTT. It is translated as CASSQARQGWINTIYF.

With regard to this clonotype: One junction end does not reproduce the germline sequence, and a read error may be involved. V is TRBV9 and J is TRBJ1-1, with D unclear. Germline V gene lookup returns CDR1 SGDLS and CDR2 YYNGEE. CDR3 length: 16 amino acids. CDR3 coding DNA: TGCGCCAGCAGCCCCGATAGGGTACTGGGGAACACTGAAGCTTTCTTT. As protein: CASSPDRVLGNTEAFF. The whole variable domain, remainder taken from reference TRBV9 and TRBJ1-1, is DSGVTQTPKHLITATGQRVTLRCSPRSGDLSVYWYQQSLDQGLQFLIQYYNGEERAKGNILERFSAQQFPDLHSELNLSSLELGDSALYFCASSPDRVLGNTEAFFGQGTRLTVV.

This sequence joins TRBV6-5 and TRBJ1-5; D perhaps matches TRBD1 (6 bases). The germline CDR1 and CDR2 sequences are MNHEY and SVGAGI. V was trimmed by 0 bases and J by 4 bases, leaving 10 bases between them. This CDR3 region has 15 residues. Here the CDR3 DNA reads TGTGCCAGCAGTTACTCAACAGGGAATAATCAGCCCCAGCATTTT. Translated: CASSYSTGNNQPQHF.

This clonotype was seen many times. The chain couples TRBV20-1 to TRBJ1-3; TRBD1 aligns across 7 bases. The germline CDR1 and CDR2 sequences are DFQATT and SNEGSKA (reference sequence). V lost 2 bases to trimming and J lost 4 bases; unmatched junction nucleotides: 11. The CDR3 contains 16 residues. The CDR3 loop is CSARLLDRLEGNTIYF. CDR3 bases: TGCAGTGCTAGATTATTGGACAGGCTCGAGGGAAACACCATATATTTT.

This clonotype was counted between two and nine times. The chain couples TRBV18 to TRBJ1-5, with 9 bases matching TRBD1. The germline gives CDR1 KGHSH, CDR2 LQKENI. The CDR3 totals 16 residues. V was pared by 4 bases and J by 0 bases, with 4 bases of the junction left unmatched. CDR3 sequence: CASSRWTGDSNQPQHF. CDR3 nucleotide sequence: TGTGCCAGCTCACGCTGGACAGGGGATAGCAATCAGCCCCAGCATTTT.

This clonotype has a count of ten or more. The V gene is TRBV20-1, the J gene TRBJ1-6, with D uncertain. Germline V gene lookup returns CDR1 DFQATT and CDR2 SNEGSKA (reference sequence). This CDR3 comprises 13 residues. The ends were cut back, 6 bases at V and 6 bases at J, with 12 bases in the middle. The CDR3 reads CSALPGVNSPLHF. CDR3 DNA sequence: TGCAGTGCCCTGCCCGGTGTTAATTCACCCCTCCACTTT.

Only a few counts were recorded for this clonotype. This may stem from a read error, because a much larger clone lies one nucleotide away. The chain carries TRBV12-3 or TRBV12-4 and TRBJ1-1; a weak D match, TRBD1 (6 bases). The CDR3 consists of 15 residues. The germline V and J ends were trimmed by 5 bases and 1 base, with 14 bases remaining between them. DNA for the CDR3: TGTGCCAGCAGTCCGGACGGGACACGGAACACTGAAGCTTTCTTT. Translation: CASSPDGTRNTEAFF.

In its sample, this clonotype was seen many times. V usage is TRBV20-1 and J usage is TRBJ1-1; D is uncertain. The V and J ends lost 2 bases and 1 base respectively, with 8 bases between them. Germline V gene lookup returns CDR1 DFQATT and CDR2 SNEGSKA (reference sequence). The CDR3 contains 13 residues. CDR3 sequence reads: CSARRDRNTEAFF. The CDR3 DNA is TGCAGTGCTAGACGCGACCGGAACACTGAAGCTTTCTTT.

The V and J genes are TRBV18 and TRBJ2-3; a possible D gene is TRBD1 (6 bases). Per germline, CDR1 KGHSH and CDR2 LQKENI. The CDR3 is 14 residues long. The ends were cut back, 3 bases at V and 1 base at J, with 8 bases in the middle. CDR3 protein: CASSPKGGTDTQYF. In nucleotides, the CDR3 is TGTGCCAGCTCACCCAAGGGGGGCACAGATACGCAGTATTTT.

Worth noting for this clonotype: A read error may account for a junction end that differs from germline. The chain has TRBV6-1 and TRBJ2-2; 8 bases fit TRBD2. This CDR3 has 13 amino acids. In germline, CDR1 is MNHNS, CDR2 SASEGT. As DNA, the CDR3 is TGTGCCGGCAGTAGCGGGGACTCCGGGGAGCTGTTTTTT. Translation gives CAGSSGDSGELFF.